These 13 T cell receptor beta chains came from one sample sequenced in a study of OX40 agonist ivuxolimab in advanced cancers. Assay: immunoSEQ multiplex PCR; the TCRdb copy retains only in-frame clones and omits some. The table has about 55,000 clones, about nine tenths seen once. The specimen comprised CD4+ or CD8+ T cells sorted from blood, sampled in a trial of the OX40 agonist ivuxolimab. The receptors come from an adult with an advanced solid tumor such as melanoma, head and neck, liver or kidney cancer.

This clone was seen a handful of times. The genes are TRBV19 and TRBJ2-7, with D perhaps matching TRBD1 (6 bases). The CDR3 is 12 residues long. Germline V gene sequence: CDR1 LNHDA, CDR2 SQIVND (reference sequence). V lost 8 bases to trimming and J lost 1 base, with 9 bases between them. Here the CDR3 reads CASHDRSYEQYF. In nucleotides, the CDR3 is TGTGCCAGTCACGACAGGTCCTACGAGCAGTACTTC.

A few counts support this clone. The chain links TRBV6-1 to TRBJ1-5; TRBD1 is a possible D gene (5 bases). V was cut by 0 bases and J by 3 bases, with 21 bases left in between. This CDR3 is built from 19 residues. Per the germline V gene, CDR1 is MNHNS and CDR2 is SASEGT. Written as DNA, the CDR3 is TGTGCCAGCAGTGAAGCGGGGGTTGGGGGGATGAACTACAATCAGCCCCAGCATTTT. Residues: CASSEAGVGGMNYNQPQHF.

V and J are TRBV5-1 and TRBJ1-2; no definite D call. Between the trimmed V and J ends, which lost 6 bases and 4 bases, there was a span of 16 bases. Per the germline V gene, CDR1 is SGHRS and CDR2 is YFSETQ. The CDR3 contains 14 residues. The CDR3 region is CASTIGGGIYGYTF. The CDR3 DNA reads TGCGCCAGCACCATTGGTGGAGGGATCTATGGCTACACCTTC. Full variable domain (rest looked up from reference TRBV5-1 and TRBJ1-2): KAGVTQTPRYLIKTRGQQVTLSCSPISGHRSVSWYQQTPGQGLQFLFEYFSETQRNKGNFPGRFSGRQFSNSRSEMNVSTLELGDSALYLCASTIGGGIYGYTFGSGTRLTVV.

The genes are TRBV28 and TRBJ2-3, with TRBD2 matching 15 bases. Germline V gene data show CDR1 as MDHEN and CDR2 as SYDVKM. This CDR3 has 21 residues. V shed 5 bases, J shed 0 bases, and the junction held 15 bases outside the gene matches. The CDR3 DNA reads TGTGCCAGCAGTAGCTCCGGACTAGCGGGAGGGCTCTATTCTAGCACAGATACGCAGTATTTT. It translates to CASSSSGLAGGLYSSTDTQYF. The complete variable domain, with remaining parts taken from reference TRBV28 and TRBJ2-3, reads DVKVTQSSRYLVKRTGEKVFLECVQDMDHENMFWYRQDPGLGLRLIYFSYDVKMKEKGDIPEGYSVSREKKERFSLILESASTNQTSMYLCASSSSGLAGGLYSSTDTQYFGPGTRLTVL.

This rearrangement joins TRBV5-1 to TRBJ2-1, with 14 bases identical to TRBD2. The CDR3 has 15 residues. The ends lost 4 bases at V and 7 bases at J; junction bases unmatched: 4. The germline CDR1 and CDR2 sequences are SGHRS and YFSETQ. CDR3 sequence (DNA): TGCGCCAGCAGCCAGGGACTAGCGGGAGTGAATGAGCAGTTCTTC. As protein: CASSQGLAGVNEQFF.

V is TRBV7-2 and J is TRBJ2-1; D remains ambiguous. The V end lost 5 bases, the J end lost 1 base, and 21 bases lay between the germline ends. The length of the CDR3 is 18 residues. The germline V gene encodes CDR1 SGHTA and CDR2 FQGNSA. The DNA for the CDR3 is TGTGCCAGCAGCCCTAAGGTACGCGTCTTGAGTTCCTACAATGAGCAGTTCTTC. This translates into CASSPKVRVLSSYNEQFF.

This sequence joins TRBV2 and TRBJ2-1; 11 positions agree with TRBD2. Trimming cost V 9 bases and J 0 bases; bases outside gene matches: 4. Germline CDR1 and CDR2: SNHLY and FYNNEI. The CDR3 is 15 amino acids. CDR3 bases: TGTGCCAGTAGAACTAGCGGGAGCTCCTACAATGAGCAGTTCTTC. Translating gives CASRTSGSSYNEQFF.

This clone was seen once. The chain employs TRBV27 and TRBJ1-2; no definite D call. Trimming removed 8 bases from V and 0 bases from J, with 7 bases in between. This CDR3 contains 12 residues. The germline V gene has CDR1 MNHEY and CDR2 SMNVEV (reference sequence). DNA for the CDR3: TGTGCCAGCGGGATCGCTAACTATGGCTACACCTTC. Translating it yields CASGIANYGYTF.

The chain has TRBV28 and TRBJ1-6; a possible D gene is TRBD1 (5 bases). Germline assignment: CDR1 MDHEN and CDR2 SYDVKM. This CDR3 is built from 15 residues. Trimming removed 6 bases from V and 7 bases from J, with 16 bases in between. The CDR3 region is CASRISLGVNSPLHF. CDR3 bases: TGTGCCAGCAGGATAAGCTTAGGGGTCAATTCACCCCTCCACTTT.

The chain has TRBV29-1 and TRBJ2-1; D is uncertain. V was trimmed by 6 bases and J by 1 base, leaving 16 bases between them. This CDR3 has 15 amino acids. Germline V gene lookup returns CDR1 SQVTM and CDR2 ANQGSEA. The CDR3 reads CSVYPLRASYNEQFF. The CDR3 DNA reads TGCAGCGTGTACCCTTTACGGGCTTCCTACAATGAGCAGTTCTTC.

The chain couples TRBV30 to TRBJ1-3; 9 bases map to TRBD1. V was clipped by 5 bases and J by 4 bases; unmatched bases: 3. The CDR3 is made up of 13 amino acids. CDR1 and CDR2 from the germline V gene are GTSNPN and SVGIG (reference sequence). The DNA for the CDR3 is TGTGCCTGGGGACAGGGGAACGGAAACACCATATATTTT. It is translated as CAWGQGNGNTIYF.

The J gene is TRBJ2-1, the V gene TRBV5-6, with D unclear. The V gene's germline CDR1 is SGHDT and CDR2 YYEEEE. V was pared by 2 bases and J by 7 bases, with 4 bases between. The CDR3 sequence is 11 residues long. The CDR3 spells CASSFMNEQFF. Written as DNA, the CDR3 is TGTGCCAGCAGCTTTATGAATGAGCAGTTCTTC.

Here the CDR3 reads CASSESWITGELFF. The CDR3 nucleotides read TGCGCCAGCAGTGAGTCATGGATCACCGGGGAGCTGTTTTTT. The J gene is TRBJ2-2, the V gene TRBV10-1; D gene uncertain. The CDR3 contains 14 residues. Germline-derived CDR1 and CDR2 are WNHNN and SYGVQD (reference sequence). V was cut by 0 bases and J by 4 bases, with 6 bases left in between.